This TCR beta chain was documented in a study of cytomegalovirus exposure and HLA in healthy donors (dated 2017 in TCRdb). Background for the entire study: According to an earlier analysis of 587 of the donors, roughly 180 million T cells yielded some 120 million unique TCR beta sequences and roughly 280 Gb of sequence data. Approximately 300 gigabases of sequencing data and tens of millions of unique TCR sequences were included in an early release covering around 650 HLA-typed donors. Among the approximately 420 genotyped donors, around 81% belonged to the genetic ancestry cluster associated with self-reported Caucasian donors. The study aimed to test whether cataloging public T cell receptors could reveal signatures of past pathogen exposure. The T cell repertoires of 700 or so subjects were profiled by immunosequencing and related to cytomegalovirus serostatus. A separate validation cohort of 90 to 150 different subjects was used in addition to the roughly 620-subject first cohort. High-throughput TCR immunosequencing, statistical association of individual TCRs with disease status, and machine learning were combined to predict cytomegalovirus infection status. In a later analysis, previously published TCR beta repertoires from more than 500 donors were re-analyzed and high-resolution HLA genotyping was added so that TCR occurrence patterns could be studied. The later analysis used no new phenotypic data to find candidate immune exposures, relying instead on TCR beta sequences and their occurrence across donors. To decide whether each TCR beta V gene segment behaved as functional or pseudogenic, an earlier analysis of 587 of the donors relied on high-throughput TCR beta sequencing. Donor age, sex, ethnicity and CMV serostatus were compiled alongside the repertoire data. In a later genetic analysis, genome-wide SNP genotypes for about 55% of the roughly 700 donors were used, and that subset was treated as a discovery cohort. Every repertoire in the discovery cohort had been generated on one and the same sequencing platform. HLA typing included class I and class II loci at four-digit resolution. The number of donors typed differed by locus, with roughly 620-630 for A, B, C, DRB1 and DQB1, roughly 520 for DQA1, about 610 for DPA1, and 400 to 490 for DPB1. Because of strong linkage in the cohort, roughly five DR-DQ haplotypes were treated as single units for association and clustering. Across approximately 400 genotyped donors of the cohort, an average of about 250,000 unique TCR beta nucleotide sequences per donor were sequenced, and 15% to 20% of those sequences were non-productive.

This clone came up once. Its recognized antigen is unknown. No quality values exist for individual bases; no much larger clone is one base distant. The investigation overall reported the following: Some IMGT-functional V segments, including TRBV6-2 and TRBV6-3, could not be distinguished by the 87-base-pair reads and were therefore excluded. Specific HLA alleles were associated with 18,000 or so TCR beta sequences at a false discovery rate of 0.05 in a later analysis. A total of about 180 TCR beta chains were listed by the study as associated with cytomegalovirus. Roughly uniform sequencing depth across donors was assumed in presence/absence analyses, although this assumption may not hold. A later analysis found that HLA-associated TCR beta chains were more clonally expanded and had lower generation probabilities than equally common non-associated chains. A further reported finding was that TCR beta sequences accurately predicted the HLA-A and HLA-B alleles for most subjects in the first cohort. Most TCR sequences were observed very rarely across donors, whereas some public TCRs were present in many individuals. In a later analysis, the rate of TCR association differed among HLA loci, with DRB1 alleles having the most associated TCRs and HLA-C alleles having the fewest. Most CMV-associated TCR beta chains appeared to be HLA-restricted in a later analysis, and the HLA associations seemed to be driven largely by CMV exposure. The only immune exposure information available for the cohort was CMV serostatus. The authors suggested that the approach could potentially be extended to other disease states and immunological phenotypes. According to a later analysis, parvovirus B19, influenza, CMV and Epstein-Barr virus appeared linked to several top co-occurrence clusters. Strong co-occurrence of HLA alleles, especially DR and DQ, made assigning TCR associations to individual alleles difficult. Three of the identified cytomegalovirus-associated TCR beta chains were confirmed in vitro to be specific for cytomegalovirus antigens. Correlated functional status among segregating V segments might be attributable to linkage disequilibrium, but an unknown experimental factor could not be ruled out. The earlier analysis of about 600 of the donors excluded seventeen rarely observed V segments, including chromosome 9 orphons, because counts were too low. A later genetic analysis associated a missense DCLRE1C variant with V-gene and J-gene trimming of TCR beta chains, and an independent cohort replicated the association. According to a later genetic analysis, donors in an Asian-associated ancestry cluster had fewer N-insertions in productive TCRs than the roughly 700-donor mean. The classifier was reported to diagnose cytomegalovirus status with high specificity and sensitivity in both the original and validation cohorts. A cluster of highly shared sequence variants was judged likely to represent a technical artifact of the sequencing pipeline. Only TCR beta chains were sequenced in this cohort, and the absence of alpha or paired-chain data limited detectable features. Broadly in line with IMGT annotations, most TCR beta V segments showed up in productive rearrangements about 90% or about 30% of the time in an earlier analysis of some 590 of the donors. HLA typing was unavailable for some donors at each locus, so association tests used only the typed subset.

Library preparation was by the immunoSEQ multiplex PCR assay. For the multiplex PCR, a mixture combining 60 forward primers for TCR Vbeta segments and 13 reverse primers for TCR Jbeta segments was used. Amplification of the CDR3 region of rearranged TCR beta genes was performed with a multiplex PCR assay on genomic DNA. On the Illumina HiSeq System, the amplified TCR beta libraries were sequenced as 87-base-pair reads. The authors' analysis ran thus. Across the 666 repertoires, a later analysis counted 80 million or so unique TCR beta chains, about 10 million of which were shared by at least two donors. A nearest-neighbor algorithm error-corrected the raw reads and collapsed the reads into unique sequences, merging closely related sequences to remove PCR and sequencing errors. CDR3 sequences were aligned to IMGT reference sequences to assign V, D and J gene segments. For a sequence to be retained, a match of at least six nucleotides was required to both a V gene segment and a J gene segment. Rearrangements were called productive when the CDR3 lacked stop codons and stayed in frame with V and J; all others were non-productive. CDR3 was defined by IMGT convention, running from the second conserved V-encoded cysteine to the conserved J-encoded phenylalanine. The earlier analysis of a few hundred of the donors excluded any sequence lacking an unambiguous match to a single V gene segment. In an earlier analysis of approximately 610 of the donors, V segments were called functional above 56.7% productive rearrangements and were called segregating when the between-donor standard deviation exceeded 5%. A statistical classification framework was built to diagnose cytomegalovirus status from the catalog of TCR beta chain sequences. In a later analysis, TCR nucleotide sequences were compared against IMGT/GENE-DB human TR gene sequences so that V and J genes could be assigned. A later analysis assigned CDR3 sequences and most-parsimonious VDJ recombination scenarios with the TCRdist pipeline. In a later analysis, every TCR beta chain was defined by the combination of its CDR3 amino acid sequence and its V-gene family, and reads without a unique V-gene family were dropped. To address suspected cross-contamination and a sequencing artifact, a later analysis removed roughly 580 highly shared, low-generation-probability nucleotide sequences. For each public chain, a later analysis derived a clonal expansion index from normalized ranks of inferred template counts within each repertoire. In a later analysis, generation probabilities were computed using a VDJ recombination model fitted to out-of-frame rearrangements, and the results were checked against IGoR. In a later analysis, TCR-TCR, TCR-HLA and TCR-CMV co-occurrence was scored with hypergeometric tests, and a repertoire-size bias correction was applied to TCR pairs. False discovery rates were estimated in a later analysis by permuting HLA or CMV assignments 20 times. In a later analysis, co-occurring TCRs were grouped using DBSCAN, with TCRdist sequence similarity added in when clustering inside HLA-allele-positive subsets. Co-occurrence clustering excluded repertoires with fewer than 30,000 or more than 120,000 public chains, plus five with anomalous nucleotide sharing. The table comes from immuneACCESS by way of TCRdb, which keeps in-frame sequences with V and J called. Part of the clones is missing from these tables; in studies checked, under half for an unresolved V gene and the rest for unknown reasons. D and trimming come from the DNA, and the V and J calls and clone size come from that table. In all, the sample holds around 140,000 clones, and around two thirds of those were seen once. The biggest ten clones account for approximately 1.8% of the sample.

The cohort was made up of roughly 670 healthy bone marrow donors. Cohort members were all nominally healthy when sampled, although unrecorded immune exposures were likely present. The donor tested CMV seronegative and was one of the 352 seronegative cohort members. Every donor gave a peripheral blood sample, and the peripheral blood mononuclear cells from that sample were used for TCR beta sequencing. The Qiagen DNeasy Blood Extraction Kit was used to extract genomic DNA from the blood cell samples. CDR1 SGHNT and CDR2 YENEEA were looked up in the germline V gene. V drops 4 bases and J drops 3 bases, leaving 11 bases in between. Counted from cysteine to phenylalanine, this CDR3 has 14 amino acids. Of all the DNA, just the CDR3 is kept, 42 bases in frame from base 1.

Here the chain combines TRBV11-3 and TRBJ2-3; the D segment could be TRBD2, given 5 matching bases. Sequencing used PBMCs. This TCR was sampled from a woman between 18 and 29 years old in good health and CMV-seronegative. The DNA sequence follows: TGTGCCAGCAGCTCCGGGGTGGGGACAGATACGCAGTATTTT. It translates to CASSSGVGTDTQYF.